This T cell receptor (beta chain) originates from a study of neoadjuvant anti-PD-1 for oral cavity cancer. Produced via immunoSEQ multiplex PCR; TCRdb's table is partial and in-frame only. The sample yields around 14,000 clones, 65% to 80% seen once. V trimming: 5 bases; J trimming: 0 bases; junction bases outside the gene matches: 3. The CDR3 runs 14 residues. Germline values: CDR1 SNHLY, CDR2 FYNNEI. Whole-study results and caveats: Pretreatment Treg/Th17 ratio correlated inversely with post-treatment tumor clonality.

Notes on this clone: Its antigen is not known.

The V and J genes are TRBV2 and TRBJ1-1; 7 nucleotides align to TRBD1. The source is a person between 40 and 85 years old with oral cavity squamous cell carcinoma. The sample here was PBMCs, taken before nivolumab (anti-PD-1) treatment. CDR3 nucleotides: TGTGCCAGCAGTACCGGGACAGTGAACACTGAAGCTTTCTTT. Translated: CASSTGTVNTEAFF.